The T cell receptor beta chain described here comes from a study of blood T cell repertoires in COVID-19. Study in general: The samples span acute and convalescent COVID-19 from the United States, Italy and Spain.

The germline gives CDR1 LNHNV, CDR2 YYDKDF (reference sequence). V gave up 2 bases and J gave up 3 bases; unmatched junction bases: 10. The CDR3 extends over 17 amino acids. The count of this clone is one. Data came from immunoSEQ multiplex PCR; TCRdb stores just in-frame clones and leaves some out. The sample includes some 250,000 clones, 88% seen only once; the top ten take 0.95% to 1%. The sequence was collected from a middle-aged woman who had recovered from COVID-19. This chain links TRBV15 with TRBJ1-1; 9 nucleotides align to TRBD1. Material for sequencing was peripheral blood. The CDR3 sequence: CATSRRTGVRVDTEAFF. In DNA, the CDR3 is TGTGCCACCAGCAGACGGACAGGGGTACGAGTGGACACTGAAGCTTTCTTT.